These 7 T cell receptor beta chains were sequenced from one sample in a study of blood T cell repertoires in COVID-19. The repertoire was sequenced with immunoSEQ multiplex PCR; TCRdb's copy has only in-frame clones and lacks some. The data show roughly 250,000 clones, roughly 82% seen once. The source material was peripheral blood. The receptor source for this set is an older woman with acute or convalescent COVID-19.

For this clone: This could be a read error, since a much larger clone is one nucleotide away. The rearrangement joins TRBV12-3 or TRBV12-4 to TRBJ1-1; tentative D call: TRBD1 (6 bases). The CDR3 runs to 13 residues. With 6 bases removed from V and 0 bases from J, the gap between germline ends came to 8 bases. CDR3: CASSRGVNTEAFF. CDR3 nucleotide sequence: TGTGCCAGCAGCAGGGGAGTGAACACTGAAGCTTTCTTT.

The chain recombines TRBV10-3 with TRBJ2-7; 10 bases align to TRBD1. J lost 2 bases, V lost 7 bases, and 5 bases had no gene match. Per germline, CDR1 ENHRY and CDR2 SYGVKD. The CDR3 totals 14 residues. The CDR3 coding sequence is TGTGCCATCAATCCCGGACAGGGGGCCTACGAGCAGTACTTC. It encodes CAINPGQGAYEQYF.

The V and J genes are TRBV5-1 and TRBJ1-3; the D is unclear. The ends were cut back, 6 bases at V and 0 bases at J, with 13 bases in the middle. Germline CDR1 is SGHRS and CDR2 is YFSETQ. The CDR3 consists of 15 residues. The CDR3, as DNA: TGCGCCAGCAACCCAGAGGGAGGCTCTGGAAACACCATATATTTT. As protein: CASNPEGGSGNTIYF.

The chain links TRBV4-2 to TRBJ2-3; TRBD2 matches 9 bases. Germline values: CDR1 LGHNA, CDR2 YNFKEQ. The CDR3 is 16 residues long. V shed 2 bases and J 2 bases; nucleotides not matched to a gene: 5. The CDR3 reads CASSQQAGGNTDTQYF. The CDR3 DNA sequence: TGTGCCAGCAGCCAACAAGCGGGGGGAAACACAGATACGCAGTATTTT.

The V and J genes are TRBV9 and TRBJ1-6; the D is unclear. There are 15 residues in the CDR3. Germline lookup yields CDR1 SGDLS and CDR2 YYNGEE. V was cut by 4 bases and J by 8 bases, with 16 bases left in between. The CDR3 is CASSPRAVEDSPLHF. CDR3 in DNA: TGTGCCAGCAGCCCGCGGGCAGTAGAAGATTCACCCCTCCACTTT.

J is TRBJ2-3 and V is TRBV9; tentatively, D is TRBD2 (6 bases). The V and J ends lost 2 bases and 5 bases respectively, with 15 bases between them. Germline CDR1 reads SGDLS; CDR2 reads YYNGEE. The length of the CDR3 is 15 residues. The CDR3: CASSVNGGAGDTQYF. The CDR3 DNA reads TGTGCCAGCAGCGTTAATGGAGGGGCAGGAGATACGCAGTATTTT.

The V call is TRBV10-3, the J call TRBJ2-7; 8 bases agree with TRBD1. The CDR3 has 16 amino acids. Germline V lookup: CDR1 ENHRY, CDR2 SYGVKD. J gave up 6 bases and V 10 bases, and 20 bases lay outside the gene matches. CDR3 amino acids: CATYNLPPDTGGEQYF. CDR3 nucleotide sequence: TGTGCCACATACAACTTGCCGCCTGATACAGGGGGCGAGCAGTACTTC.